One and the same sample provided the 6 T cell receptor beta chains below, sequenced in a study of cytomegalovirus exposure and HLA in healthy donors. The PCR contained 60 Vbeta and 13 Jbeta primers. The table came from immunoSEQ multiplex PCR; TCRdb's copy has only in-frame clones and leaves some out. The sample holds some 130,000 clones, approximately 80% seen once. The source material was PBMCs. The receptor source for this set is a man aged 35 to 55 in good health and CMV-seronegative.

V is TRBV5-1 and J is TRBJ1-4; 7 bases align to TRBD1. The germline CDR1 and CDR2 sequences are SGHRS and YFSETQ. This CDR3 is built from 15 residues. Trimming cost V 1 base and J 8 bases; bases outside gene matches: 8. CDR3 in DNA: TGCGCCAGCAGCTTGACTTCGGCAGGGGGAGAAAAACTGTTTTTT. This sequence encodes CASSLTSAGGEKLFF.

Only a few counts were recorded for this clone. The V and J genes are TRBV7-2 and TRBJ2-1, with TRBD1 identical over 8 bases. Germline-derived CDR1 and CDR2 are SGHTA and FQGNSA. CDR3 size: 13 residues. The trim removed 5 bases at V and 6 bases at J, leaving 3 bases unmatched. The chain's CDR3 is CASSSDRGNEQFF. The DNA of the CDR3 is TGTGCCAGCAGCAGCGACAGGGGCAATGAGCAGTTCTTC. Based on the CDR3 plus reference TRBV7-2 and TRBJ2-1, the full variable domain is GAGVSQSPSNKVTEKGKDVELRCDPISGHTALYWYRQSLGQGLEFLIYFQGNSAPDKSGLPSDRFSAERTGGSVSTLTIQRTQQEDSAVYLCASSSDRGNEQFFGPGTRLTVL.

The chain is built from TRBV19 and TRBJ1-2; a possible D gene is TRBD1 (5 bases). CDR1 LNHDA and CDR2 SQIVND come from the germline V gene (reference sequence). The CDR3 contains 12 residues. V was clipped by 8 bases and J by 6 bases, with 13 bases between them. The CDR3 nucleotides are TGTGCCAGTCGTTCCGGGGGGGATGGCTACACCTTC. It specifies CASRSGGDGYTF.

The sample holds a few counts of this clone. The rearrangement uses TRBV5-5 and TRBJ2-5, with 7 bases matching TRBD1. This CDR3 is 14 amino acids long. Germline CDR1 SGHKS, CDR2 YYEKEE (reference sequence). Trimming took 4 bases from V and 1 from J; bases not matched to a gene: 4. CDR3 in DNA: TGTGCCAGCAGCGAAGGACAGGCCCAAGAGACCCAGTACTTC. This translates into CASSEGQAQETQYF.

The CDR3 loop is CASRQYEQYF. For the CDR3, the DNA is TGTGCCAGCAGACAATACGAGCAGTACTTC. This rearrangement joins TRBV2 to TRBJ2-7; D is uncertain. Germline CDR1 SNHLY, CDR2 FYNNEI. The V end lost 6 bases, the J end lost 4 bases, and 4 bases lay between the germline ends. This CDR3 region has 10 residues.

A few counts support this clone. V is TRBV7-9 and J is TRBJ1-4; 10 bases match TRBD1. Per germline, CDR1 SEHNR and CDR2 FQNEAQ (reference sequence). The CDR3 spans 17 residues. V shed 5 bases and J 4 bases; nucleotides not matched to a gene: 10. The CDR3 DNA reads as TGTGCCAGCAGCCCAACGGACAGGGGGGGCCATAATGAAAAACTGTTTTTT. This encodes CASSPTDRGGHNEKLFF.